Shown below are 27 T cell receptor beta chains from a single sample sequenced in a study of blood T cell repertoires in COVID-19. Clones were read by immunoSEQ multiplex PCR, and TCRdb kept only the in-frame ones, dropping some. In the table there are 210,000 or so clones, 84% of which are singletons. Material for sequencing was peripheral blood. Receptors were obtained from a woman of 80 years or more with active or convalescent COVID-19.

The chain employs TRBV29-1 and TRBJ1-4, with D perhaps TRBD1 (5 bases). This CDR3 is built from 15 residues. Looked up from germline, CDR1 is SQVTM and CDR2 is ANQGSEA. V was shortened by 4 bases and J by 0 bases, with 12 bases between the two germline ends. Written as DNA, the CDR3 is TGCAGCGTTGCGGGCCAGGGAACAACTAATGAAAAACTGTTTTTT. It codes for CSVAGQGTTNEKLFF.

The chain combines TRBV18 with TRBJ2-3; D may be TRBD2 (6 bases). The CDR3 sequence is 15 residues long. Germline assignment: CDR1 KGHSH and CDR2 LQKENI. The V end lost 2 bases, the J end lost 0 bases, and 9 bases lay between the germline ends. The CDR3 bases are TGTGCCAGCTCACCAGTGGGGGGAAGCACAGATACGCAGTATTTT. The encoded protein is CASSPVGGSTDTQYF.

The chain has TRBV7-9 and TRBJ2-3; TRBD2 agrees at 14 bases. Germline CDR1 SEHNR, CDR2 FQNEAQ (reference sequence). Losses at the gene ends were 5 bases for V and 1 base for J; bases not matched to a gene: 2. The CDR3 length is 16 residues. Here the CDR3 DNA reads TGTGCCAGCAGCCCGGGACTAGCGGGGGGCACAGATACGCAGTATTTT. This sequence encodes CASSPGLAGGTDTQYF.

This sequence joins TRBV28 and TRBJ2-1, with D possibly TRBD2 on 5 matching bases. Trimming shortened V by 5 bases and J by 8 bases, and 13 bases separated the two germline ends. The germline CDR1 and CDR2 sequences are MDHEN and SYDVKM. The CDR3 is 13 residues long. The CDR3 coding sequence is TGTGCCAGCAGTCTGACCGGGCGGGATGAGCAGTTCTTC. This sequence encodes CASSLTGRDEQFF.

The genes are TRBV12-5 and TRBJ2-1; TRBD1 agrees at 8 bases. V lost 5 bases and J lost 8; bases outside the gene matches: 11. CDR3 size: 15 residues. From germline, CDR1 is LGHNT and CDR2 FRNRAP. CDR3 sequence: CASGSGQGREDEQFF. Here the CDR3 DNA reads TGTGCTAGTGGTAGCGGACAGGGTCGTGAGGATGAGCAGTTCTTC.

A word on this clone: The same CDR3 arises from other DNA sequences in this sample as well. The chain employs TRBV7-2 and TRBJ1-5, with 10 bases lining up with TRBD1. The CDR3 loop spans 15 amino acids. In germline, CDR1 is SGHTA, CDR2 FQGNSA. After removal of 1 base from V and 6 bases from J, the junction contained 3 bases not matched to a gene. This chain's CDR3 is CASSLGDRGTQPQHF. The CDR3 nucleotides are TGTGCCAGCAGCTTAGGGGACAGGGGAACTCAGCCCCAGCATTTT. Full variable domain (rest looked up from reference TRBV7-2 and TRBJ1-5): GAGVSQSPSNKVTEKGKDVELRCDPISGHTALYWYRQSLGQGLEFLIYFQGNSAPDKSGLPSDRFSAERTGGSVSTLTIQRTQQEDSAVYLCASSLGDRGTQPQHFGDGTRLSIL.

This chain links TRBV19 with TRBJ1-2; 9 positions match TRBD1. The V and J ends lost 4 bases and 1 base, in that order; junction bases with no gene match: 4. The germline V gene has CDR1 LNHDA and CDR2 SQIVND (reference sequence). The CDR3 totals 15 residues. Here the CDR3 reads CASSTDRGINYGYTF. CDR3 sequence (DNA): TGTGCCAGTAGTACCGACAGGGGGATTAACTATGGCTACACCTTC.

The chain links TRBV5-1 to TRBJ2-7, with D possibly being TRBD2 (7 bases). Germline assignment: CDR1 SGHRS and CDR2 YFSETQ. Trimming pared 6 bases from V and 0 bases from J, leaving 16 bases between. The CDR3 loop spans 15 amino acids. In DNA, the CDR3 is TGCGCCAGCAAGCCCTTGGGGGGGGCCTCCTACGAGCAGTACTTC. It translates to CASKPLGGASYEQYF.

The CDR3 DNA reads TGTGCCAGCAGCTACTCCGGGACAGGGCTCTATGGCTACACCTTC. It codes for CASSYSGTGLYGYTF. The chain recombines TRBV7-2 with TRBJ1-2, with 9 positions matching TRBD1. The length of the CDR3 is 15 residues. V lost 4 bases, J lost 4 bases, and 7 bases stayed unmatched. Germline V gene data show CDR1 as SGHTA and CDR2 as FQGNSA.

This clone was counted only a few times. The chain couples TRBV4-3 to TRBJ1-2; the match to TRBD1 covers 7 bases. The CDR3 is 13 amino acids. Germline loops: CDR1 LGHNA, CDR2 YSLEER. Trimming at V came to 4 bases and at J to 5 bases, leaving 4 bases not matched to a gene. CDR3 nucleotide sequence: TGCGCCAGCAGCCGGGACAGCCTTTATGGCTACACCTTC. This encodes CASSRDSLYGYTF.

This clone was found once. V is TRBV18 and J is TRBJ2-7, with TRBD1 as a possible D gene (6 bases). V lost 3 bases, J lost 6 bases, and 18 bases lay in between. The CDR3 has 15 residues. CDR1 is KGHSH, CDR2 LQKENI, per germline. The CDR3, as DNA: TGTGCCAGCTCACCCACCATTACAGGGATTGGCGAGCAGTACTTC. Translated, it gives CASSPTITGIGEQYF.

V usage is TRBV30 and J usage is TRBJ1-4, with unresolved D. Germline lookup yields CDR1 GTSNPN and CDR2 SVGIG (reference sequence). Deletions cut 8 bases from V and 5 bases from J, with 15 bases between. This CDR3 has 13 residues. CDR3 DNA sequence: TGTGCCACCCCCCGGGTGTCAAATGAAAAACTGTTTTTT. The encoded protein is CATPRVSNEKLFF.

This clone was observed once. The genes are TRBV29-1 and TRBJ1-5; 8 nucleotides line up with TRBD1. Per the germline V gene, CDR1 is SQVTM and CDR2 is ANQGSEA. The V gene end was trimmed by 6 bases and the J gene end by 5 bases; junction bases not matched to a gene: 9. The CDR3 length is 14 residues. The CDR3 region is CSVRGQAPDQPQHF. As DNA, the CDR3 is TGCAGCGTGCGGGGACAGGCCCCCGATCAGCCCCAGCATTTT.

This chain uses TRBV4-3 with TRBJ1-5; a weak D match, TRBD1 (6 bases). CDR3 length equals 15 residues. Trimming removed 2 bases at V and 1 base at J, with 9 bases between. Germline CDR1 LGHNA, CDR2 YSLEER. CDR3 sequence: CASSQTGRSNQPQHF. The CDR3 DNA reads TGCGCCAGCAGCCAAACAGGGCGAAGCAATCAGCCCCAGCATTTT.

This clone has more than one count but fewer than ten. The chain has TRBV11-2 and TRBJ2-1; tentative D call: TRBD2 (6 bases). V was pared by 0 bases and J by 10 bases, with 7 bases between. Germline CDR1 and CDR2: SGHAT and FQNNGV. CDR3 size: 12 residues. The CDR3 here is CASSLDLAEQFF. In DNA, the CDR3 is TGTGCCAGCAGCTTAGACCTAGCGGAGCAGTTCTTC.

This rearrangement joins TRBV7-9 to TRBJ2-3; TRBD1 matches at 10 bases. Germline lookup yields CDR1 SEHNR and CDR2 FQNEAQ (reference sequence). V lost 5 bases, J lost 6 bases, and 11 bases stayed unmatched. This CDR3 contains 16 residues. This CDR3 reads CASSLPPGQGRDTQYF. The CDR3 DNA follows: TGTGCCAGCAGCCTGCCTCCGGGACAGGGGCGGGATACGCAGTATTTT.

DNA of the CDR3: TGTGCCAGCAGTTACCGACAGGGCCAGCGACGGGCGATTTACGAGCAGTACTTC. Its protein is CASSYRQGQRRAIYEQYF. The V gene is TRBV6-2 or TRBV6-3, the J gene TRBJ2-7, with 7 bases identical to TRBD1. CDR3 length: 18 residues. V lost 2 bases and J lost 4; bases outside the gene matches: 17. Germline V lookup: CDR1 MNHEY, CDR2 SVGEGT.

This clone appeared a single time. This sequence joins TRBV11-3 and TRBJ1-6; 9 bases are a match to TRBD1. Trimming removed 2 bases from V and 10 bases from J; junction bases left unmatched: 6. The CDR3 covers 15 residues. CDR1 and CDR2 from the germline V gene are SGHNT and YENEEA. Written as DNA, the CDR3 is TGTGCCAGCAGCTTAATGGGACAGGGAGACTCACCCCTCCACTTT. Translated: CASSLMGQGDSPLHF.

The table lists this clone with a count of one. This sequence joins TRBV4-2 and TRBJ1-1; D possibly corresponds to TRBD1 (6 bases). The V gene's germline CDR1 is LGHNA and CDR2 YNFKEQ. CDR3 length: 19 residues. V was trimmed by 2 bases and J by 0 bases, leaving 22 bases between them. CDR3 coding DNA: TGTGCCAGCAGCCAATCCGGATCGGGACACGGGGCGGTGAACACTGAAGCTTTCTTT. The encoded protein is CASSQSGSGHGAVNTEAFF.

The chain uses TRBV7-6 and TRBJ2-1, with a tentative D call TRBD2 (5 bases). This CDR3 spans 13 amino acids. Germline V gives CDR1 SGHVS, CDR2 FNYEAQ. Trimming left V 5 bases short and J 10 bases short, with 15 bases between. The DNA of the CDR3 is TGTGCCAGCAGCCCTCAACTAGGTCAGGAGCAGTTCTTC. The encoded protein is CASSPQLGQEQFF. The full variable domain, rest sourced from reference TRBV7-6 and TRBJ2-1, is GAGVSQSPRYKVTKRGQDVALRCDPISGHVSLYWYRQALGQGPEFLTYFNYEAQQDKSGLPNDRFSAERPEGSISTLTIQRTEQRDSAMYRCASSPQLGQEQFFGPGTRLTVL.

The chain joins TRBV18 to TRBJ2-6; D perhaps matches TRBD1 (5 bases). The length of the CDR3 is 19 residues. In germline, CDR1 is KGHSH, CDR2 LQKENI. Trimming removed 3 bases from V and 1 base from J, with 19 bases in between. The CDR3 reads CASSPWSGNRNSGANVLTF. CDR3 nucleotide sequence: TGTGCCAGCTCACCCTGGTCAGGGAATCGGAATTCTGGGGCCAACGTCCTGACTTTC.

J is TRBJ1-5 and V is TRBV18, with a weak D call TRBD1 (6 bases). Trimming pared 6 bases from V and 7 bases from J, leaving 13 bases between. CDR1 and CDR2 from the germline V gene are KGHSH and LQKENI. The CDR3 consists of 13 residues. The CDR3 loop is CASSLDRTQPQHF. CDR3 bases: TGTGCCAGCTCCCTCGACAGGACACAGCCCCAGCATTTT.

This chain links TRBV19 with TRBJ1-5; 7 nucleotides line up with TRBD1. Germline loops: CDR1 LNHDA, CDR2 SQIVND (reference sequence). This CDR3 comprises 15 residues. With 7 bases clipped from V and 2 bases from J, the junction kept 8 bases outside the gene matches. This chain's CDR3 is CASTPDRARNQPQHF. The CDR3 DNA is TGTGCCAGTACCCCTGACAGGGCCCGCAATCAGCCCCAGCATTTT.

V is TRBV7-9 and J is TRBJ1-2; 8 bases are shared with TRBD1. The CDR3 totals 15 residues. Germline assignment: CDR1 SEHNR and CDR2 FQNEAQ (reference sequence). J lost 3 bases, V lost 0 bases, and 3 bases had no gene match. DNA for the CDR3: TGTGCCAGCAGCTTAGCTGGGACAGGACACTATGGCTACACCTTC. Encoded protein: CASSLAGTGHYGYTF.

The V and J genes are TRBV12-5 and TRBJ1-4; TRBD1 agrees at 7 bases. CDR3 size: 15 residues. Germline loops: CDR1 LGHNT, CDR2 FRNRAP. V trimming: 5 bases; J trimming: 5 bases; junction bases outside the gene matches: 8. CDR3 sequence reads: CASGPEGRGNEKLFF. CDR3 in DNA: TGTGCTAGTGGTCCTGAGGGCAGGGGGAATGAAAAACTGTTTTTT.

This clone occurred a few times. The rearrangement links TRBV7-9 to TRBJ2-1; TRBD1 agrees at 7 bases. Trimming at V came to 4 bases and at J to 7 bases, leaving 4 bases not matched to a gene. CDR1 and CDR2 (germline): SEHNR, FQNEAQ (reference sequence). CDR3 length: 13 amino acids. CDR3 nucleotides: TGTGCCAGCAGCTATCTACAGGGGAATGAGCAGTTCTTC. Its translation: CASSYLQGNEQFF. Full variable domain (remainder filled in from reference TRBV7-9 and TRBJ2-1): DTGVSQNPRHKITKRGQNVTFRCDPISEHNRLYWYRQTLGQGPEFLTYFQNEAQLEKSRLLSDRFSAERPKGSFSTLEIQRTEQGDSAMYLCASSYLQGNEQFFGPGTRLTVL.

This chain uses TRBV20-1 with TRBJ2-7, with 9 bases aligning to TRBD1. Germline V gives CDR1 DFQATT, CDR2 SNEGSKA (reference sequence). The CDR3 sequence is 14 residues long. V lost 3 bases, J lost 6 bases, and 9 bases stayed unmatched. CDR3 loop: CSASRPGTGIEQYF. CDR3 bases: TGCAGTGCTAGTCGTCCCGGGACAGGGATCGAGCAGTACTTC.